Here is one T cell receptor (beta chain) with its context. This clone has a handful of counts. Which antigen it targets is not known. No clone much larger than this one lies a single base away; base qualities are absent. Donors were healthy HIV-negative adults with no recently reported acute infections or vaccinations. Every donor was a Caucasian adult residing in Nashville, Tennessee, USA. For unsorted samples, 70 million to 95 million PBMCs were counted, and genomic DNA was extracted using the QIAamp DNA Blood Mini kit. After blood collection by leukapheresis, PBMCs were isolated using Ficoll-Histopaque density gradient centrifugation and then cryopreserved in the vapor phase of liquid nitrogen. Using the deep immunoSEQ assay, multiplex PCR amplified TCR CDR3 regions from genomic DNA. For each cell subset, the extracted genomic DNA was distributed evenly across all wells of several immunoSEQ 96-well plates, and each plate served as one replicate. For unsorted PBMC, each replicate PCR was loaded with 300 to 350 ng genomic DNA, equivalent to 25,000 to 35,000 T cell genomes. Genomic DNA from unsorted PBMC was sequenced over ten immunoSEQ deep assay plates. Purified libraries were measured with a Qubit 3.0 fluorometer, size-checked on a Bioanalyzer 2100, and measured again with the KAPA Library Quantification kit. Each immunoSEQ 96-well plate was sequenced on its own single-read 150-cycle Illumina NextSeq 550 flow cell. The paper's data handling went like this. Because only junctional sequences without quality scores were contained in the immunoSEQ output, filtering matching that applied to full-length reads could not be performed. Sequences were annotated with PyIR, a Python wrapper for IgBLAST v1.9, and V/J genes and CDR3 were assigned using IMGT germline references. Reads were removed for weak V/J assignments (E-value above 1e-6), missing CDR3, stop codons, out-of-frame junctions, or ambiguous translated residues. A V3J clonotype was defined by an identical inferred V gene, J gene, and CDR3 amino acid sequence. Percentage overlap between repertoires was calculated by dividing the number of shared unique clonotypes by the size of the smaller repertoire. Repertoire richness was assessed with RTK rarefaction, the Chao1 estimator, and Recon v2.1 estimates of unobserved clonotypes. Held by TCRdb, this immuneACCESS table contains in-frame sequences only and omits some clones. Under half of the omission traces to an unresolved V gene where checked; the cause of the rest is unknown. D and trimming were read from the DNA, whereas the V and J calls and clone size are those reported in that table. The sample contains under 600,000 clones, about 80% of them found a single time. The ten largest clones add up to about 11% of the sample.

The data stem from a study of shared clonotypes between healthy human individuals (dated by TCRdb to between 2020 and 2021). The study in broad terms: A couple of women and a few men aged 18 to 49 years were included in the cohort. To estimate repertoire size and how much clonotype sharing occurs between individuals, the study deeply sequenced the blood TCR repertoires of several healthy adults. To increase sequencing depth and limit assay-specific biases, different laboratories used diverse techniques to prepare libraries and sequence TCR repertoires. Leukapheresis yielded between about 0.94 and 9.5 billion PBMCs per donor. What the work shows at the level of the full study, not this receptor alone: The small number of donors limited the genetic and exposure-history diversity represented. Pairwise subsampling indicated that sequencing depth was expected to affect the degree of clonotype sharing among donors. Sampling was limited to blood, and TCR repertoires in tissue likely differ from TCR repertoires in blood.

Based on the germline V gene, the CDR1 and CDR2 sequences are SGHRS and YFSETQ. There are 16 amino acids in the CDR3, from cysteine to phenylalanine inclusive. Of all the DNA, just the CDR3 is kept, 48 bases in frame from base 1. The germline V and J ends show losses of 2 bases and 2 bases respectively, and no gene match explains 9 bases of the junction. The chain was built from TRBV5-1 and TRBJ1-1, and 7 junctional nucleotides match TRBD1. The TCR originated in a woman in her forties in good health. Some clones in this sample may be carry-over from other donors' samples. The material sequenced was PBMCs. The CDR3 reads as follows: CASSFLPEGANTEAFF. The sequenced DNA is TGCGCCAGCAGCTTCCTCCCAGAGGGGGCAAACACTGAAGCTTTCTTT.